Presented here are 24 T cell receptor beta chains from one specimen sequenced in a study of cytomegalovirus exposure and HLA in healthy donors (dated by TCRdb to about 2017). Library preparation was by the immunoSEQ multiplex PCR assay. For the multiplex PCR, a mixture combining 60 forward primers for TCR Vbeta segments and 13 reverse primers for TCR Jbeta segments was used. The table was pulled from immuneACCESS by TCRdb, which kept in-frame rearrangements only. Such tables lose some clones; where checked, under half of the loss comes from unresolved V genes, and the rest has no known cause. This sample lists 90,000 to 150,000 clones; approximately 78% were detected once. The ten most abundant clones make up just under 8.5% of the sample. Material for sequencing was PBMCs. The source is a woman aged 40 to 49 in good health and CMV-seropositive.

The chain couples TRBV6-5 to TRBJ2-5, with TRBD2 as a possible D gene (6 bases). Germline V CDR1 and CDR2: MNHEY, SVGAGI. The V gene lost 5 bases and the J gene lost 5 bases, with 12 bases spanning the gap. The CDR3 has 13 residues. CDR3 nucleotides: TGTGCCAGCAGTGCCCCTAGCGTTGAGACCCAGTACTTC. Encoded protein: CASSAPSVETQYF.

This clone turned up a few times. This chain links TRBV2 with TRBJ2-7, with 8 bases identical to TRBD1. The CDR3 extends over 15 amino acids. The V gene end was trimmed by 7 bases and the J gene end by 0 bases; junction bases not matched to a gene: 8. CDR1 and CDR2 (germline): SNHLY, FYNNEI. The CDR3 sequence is CASTNRQGSSYEQYF. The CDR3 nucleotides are TGTGCCAGCACCAACCGACAGGGGAGCTCCTACGAGCAGTACTTC.

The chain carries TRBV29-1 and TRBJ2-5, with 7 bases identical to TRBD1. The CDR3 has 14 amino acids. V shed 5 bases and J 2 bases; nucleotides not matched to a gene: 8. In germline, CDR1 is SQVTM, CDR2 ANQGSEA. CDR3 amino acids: CSVLTGQRQETQYF. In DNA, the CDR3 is TGCAGCGTTTTAACGGGACAGAGACAAGAGACCCAGTACTTC.

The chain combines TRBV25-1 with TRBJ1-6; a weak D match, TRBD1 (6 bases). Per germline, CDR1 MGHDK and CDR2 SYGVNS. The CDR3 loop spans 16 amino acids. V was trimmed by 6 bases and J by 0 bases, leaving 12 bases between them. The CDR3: CASSPQGSSYNSPLHF. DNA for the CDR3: TGTGCCAGCAGCCCCCAGGGGAGCTCCTATAATTCACCCCTCCACTTT.

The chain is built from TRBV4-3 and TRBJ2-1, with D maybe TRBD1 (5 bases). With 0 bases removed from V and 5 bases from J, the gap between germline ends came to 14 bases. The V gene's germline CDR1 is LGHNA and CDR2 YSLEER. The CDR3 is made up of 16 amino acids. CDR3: CASSQDLGVVHNEQFF. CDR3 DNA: TGCGCCAGCAGCCAAGATCTAGGGGTCGTCCACAATGAGCAGTTCTTC.

Written as DNA, the CDR3 is TGTGCCAGTTCATCCCTTTACAGTGCGATGTATGGCTACACCTTC. Its protein product is CASSSLYSAMYGYTF. The chain carries TRBV6-5 and TRBJ1-2; D gene uncertain. Germline CDR1 MNHEY, CDR2 SVGAGI. The CDR3 contains 15 residues. V was pared by 9 bases and J by 5 bases, with 22 bases between.

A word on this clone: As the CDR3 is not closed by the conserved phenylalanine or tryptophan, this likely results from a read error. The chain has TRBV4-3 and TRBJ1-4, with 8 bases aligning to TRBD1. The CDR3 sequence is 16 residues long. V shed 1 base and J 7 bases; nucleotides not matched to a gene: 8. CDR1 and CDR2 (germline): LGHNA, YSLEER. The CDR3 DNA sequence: TGCGCCAGCAGCCAAGGACAAGGGCAGGGGGCTGAAAAACTGTTTGTT. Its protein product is CASSQGQGQGAEKLFV.

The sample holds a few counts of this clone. The CDR3 loop is CASSDAGGQPQHF. The DNA for the CDR3 is TGTGCCAGCAGTGATGCAGGGGGGCAGCCCCAGCATTTT. The chain carries TRBV2 and TRBJ1-5, with 7 nucleotides matching TRBD1. The CDR3 runs to 13 residues. Unmatched junction bases numbered 3, after V lost 3 bases and J lost 7 bases. The V gene's germline CDR1 is SNHLY and CDR2 FYNNEI. The full variable domain, completed using reference TRBV2 and TRBJ1-5, is EPEVTQTPSHQVTQMGQEVILRCVPISNHLYFYWYRQILGQKVEFLVSFYNNEISEKSEIFDDQFSVERPDGSNFTLKIRSTKLEDSAMYFCASSDAGGQPQHFGDGTRLSIL.

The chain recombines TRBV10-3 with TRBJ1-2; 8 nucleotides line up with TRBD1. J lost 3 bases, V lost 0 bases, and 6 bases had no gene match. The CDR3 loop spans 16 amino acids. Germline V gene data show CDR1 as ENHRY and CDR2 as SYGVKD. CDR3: CAISESTGGFDYGYTF. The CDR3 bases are TGTGCCATCAGTGAGTCCACAGGGGGGTTTGACTATGGCTACACCTTC.

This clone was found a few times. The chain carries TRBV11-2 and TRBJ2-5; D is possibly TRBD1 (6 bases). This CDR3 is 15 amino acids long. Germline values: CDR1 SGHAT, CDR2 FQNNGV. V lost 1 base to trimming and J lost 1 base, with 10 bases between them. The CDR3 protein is CASSLGGTPQETQYF. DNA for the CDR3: TGTGCCAGCAGCTTAGGAGGGACACCCCAAGAGACCCAGTACTTC.

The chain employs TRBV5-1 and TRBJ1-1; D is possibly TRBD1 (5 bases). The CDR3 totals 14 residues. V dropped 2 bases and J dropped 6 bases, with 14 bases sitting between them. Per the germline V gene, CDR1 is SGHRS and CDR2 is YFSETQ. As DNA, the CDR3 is TGCGCCAGCAGCTTAGGAGTCGGGGGGGCTGAAGCTTTCTTT. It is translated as CASSLGVGGAEAFF.

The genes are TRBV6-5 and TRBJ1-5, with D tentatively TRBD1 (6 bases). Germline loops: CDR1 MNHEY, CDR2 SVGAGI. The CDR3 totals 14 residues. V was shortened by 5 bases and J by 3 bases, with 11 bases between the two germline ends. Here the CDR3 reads CASSRTEFNQPQHF. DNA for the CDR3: TGTGCCAGCAGTAGGACAGAATTCAATCAGCCCCAGCATTTT.

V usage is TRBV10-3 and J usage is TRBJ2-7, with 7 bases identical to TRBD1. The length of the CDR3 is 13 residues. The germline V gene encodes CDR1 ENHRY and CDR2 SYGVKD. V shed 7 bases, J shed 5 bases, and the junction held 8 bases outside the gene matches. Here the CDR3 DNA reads TGTGCCATCACTCGGGACAGTCTAAACGAGCAGTACTTC. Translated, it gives CAITRDSLNEQYF.

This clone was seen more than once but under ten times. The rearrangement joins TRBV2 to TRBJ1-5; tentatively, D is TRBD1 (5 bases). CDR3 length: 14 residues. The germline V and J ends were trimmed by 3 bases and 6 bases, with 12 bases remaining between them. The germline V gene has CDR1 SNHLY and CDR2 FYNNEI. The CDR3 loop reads CASSDRVETQPQHF. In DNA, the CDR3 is TGTGCCAGCAGTGACAGGGTGGAGACTCAGCCCCAGCATTTT. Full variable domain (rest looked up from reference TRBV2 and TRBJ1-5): EPEVTQTPSHQVTQMGQEVILRCVPISNHLYFYWYRQILGQKVEFLVSFYNNEISEKSEIFDDQFSVERPDGSNFTLKIRSTKLEDSAMYFCASSDRVETQPQHFGDGTRLSIL.

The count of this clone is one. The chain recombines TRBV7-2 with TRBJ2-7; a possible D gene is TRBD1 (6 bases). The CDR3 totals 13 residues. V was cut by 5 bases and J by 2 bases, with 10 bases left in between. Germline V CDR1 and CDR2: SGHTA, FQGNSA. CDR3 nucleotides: TGTGCCAGCAGCCGACGGACAGCCTACGAGCAGTACTTC. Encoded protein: CASSRRTAYEQYF.

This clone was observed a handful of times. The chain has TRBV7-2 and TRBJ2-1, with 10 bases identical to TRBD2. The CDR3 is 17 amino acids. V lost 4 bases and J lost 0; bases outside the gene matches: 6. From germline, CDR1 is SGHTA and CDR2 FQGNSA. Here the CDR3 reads CASSSRTSGPSYNEQFF. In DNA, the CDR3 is TGTGCCAGCAGCTCTAGGACTAGCGGTCCCTCCTACAATGAGCAGTTCTTC.

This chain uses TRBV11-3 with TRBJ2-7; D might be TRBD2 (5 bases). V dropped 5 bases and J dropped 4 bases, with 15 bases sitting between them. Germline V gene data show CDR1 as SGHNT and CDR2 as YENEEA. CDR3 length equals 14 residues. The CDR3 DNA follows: TGTGCCAGCAGCCCTAGCCGGGGAGAGTACGAGCAGTACTTC. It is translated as CASSPSRGEYEQYF.

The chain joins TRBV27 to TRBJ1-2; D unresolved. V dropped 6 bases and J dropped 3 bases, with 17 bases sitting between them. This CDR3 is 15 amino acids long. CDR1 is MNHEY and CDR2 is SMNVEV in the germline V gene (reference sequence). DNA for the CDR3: TGTGCCAGCAGCCAACTTCGACACGGGGACTATGGCTACACCTTC. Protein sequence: CASSQLRHGDYGYTF.

CDR3 residues: CASMGRGLETQYF. The CDR3 DNA is TGTGCCAGCATGGGAAGGGGGCTTGAGACCCAGTACTTC. This rearrangement joins TRBV2 to TRBJ2-5; 7 positions match TRBD1. V was clipped by 7 bases and J by 5 bases; unmatched bases: 7. Germline-derived CDR1 and CDR2 are SNHLY and FYNNEI. The CDR3 runs 13 residues.

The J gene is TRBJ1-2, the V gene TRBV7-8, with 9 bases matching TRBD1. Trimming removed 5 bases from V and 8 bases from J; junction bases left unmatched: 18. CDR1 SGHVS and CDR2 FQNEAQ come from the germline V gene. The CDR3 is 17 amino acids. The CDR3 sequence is CASSLEGPGQGVWGYTF. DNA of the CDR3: TGTGCCAGCAGCCTAGAAGGTCCGGGACAGGGTGTCTGGGGCTACACCTTC.

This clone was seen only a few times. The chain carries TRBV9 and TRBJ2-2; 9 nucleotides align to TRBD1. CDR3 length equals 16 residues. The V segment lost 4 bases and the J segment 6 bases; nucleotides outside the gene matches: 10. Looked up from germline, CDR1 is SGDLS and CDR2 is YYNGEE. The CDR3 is CASSPQGTGLSGELFF. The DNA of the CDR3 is TGTGCCAGCAGCCCCCAAGGGACAGGGCTTTCCGGGGAGCTGTTTTTT.

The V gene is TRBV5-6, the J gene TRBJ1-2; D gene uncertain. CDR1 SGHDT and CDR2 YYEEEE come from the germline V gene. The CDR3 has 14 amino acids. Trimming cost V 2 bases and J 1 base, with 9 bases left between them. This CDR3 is CASSFGLVNYGYTF. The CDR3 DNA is TGTGCCAGCAGCTTCGGTTTGGTTAACTATGGCTACACCTTC. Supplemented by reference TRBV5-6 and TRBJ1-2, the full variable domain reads DAGVTQSPTHLIKTRGQQVTLRCSPKSGHDTVSWYQQALGQGPQFIFQYYEEEERQRGNFPDRFSGHQFPNYSSELNVNALLLGDSALYLCASSFGLVNYGYTFGSGTRLTVV.

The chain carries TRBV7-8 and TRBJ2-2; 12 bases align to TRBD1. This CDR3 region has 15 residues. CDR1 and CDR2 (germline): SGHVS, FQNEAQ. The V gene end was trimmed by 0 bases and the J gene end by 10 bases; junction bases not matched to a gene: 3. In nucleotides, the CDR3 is TGTGCCAGCAGCTTAGCGGGACAGGGGGCATTGGAGCTGTTTTTT. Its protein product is CASSLAGQGALELFF.

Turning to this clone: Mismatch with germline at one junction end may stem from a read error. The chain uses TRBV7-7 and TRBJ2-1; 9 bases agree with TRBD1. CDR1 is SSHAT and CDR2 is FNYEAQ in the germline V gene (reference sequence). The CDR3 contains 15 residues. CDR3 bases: TGTGCTAGCAGCTTAAATTTGGGGACAGGGAATGAGCAGTTCTTC. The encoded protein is CASSLNLGTGNEQFF. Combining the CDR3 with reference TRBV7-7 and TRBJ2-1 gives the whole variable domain GAGVSQSPRYKVTKRGQDVTLRCDPISSHATLYWYQQALGQGPEFLTYFNYEAQPDKSGLPSDRFSAERPEGSISTLTIQRTEQRDSAMYRCASSLNLGTGNEQFFGPGTRLTVL.